The 26 T cell receptor beta chains below come from one sample, sequenced in a study of T cell responses to AZD1222 COVID-19 vaccine. Here immunoSEQ multiplex PCR was the method, and the copy in TCRdb shows in-frame clones only, minus some. Here the sample spans 120,000 or so clones, roughly 90% being singletons. The input for sequencing was peripheral blood, taken on day 0 of AZD1222 vaccination. These TCRs come from an adult in good health.

This clone came up once. This chain links TRBV7-2 with TRBJ2-1; D gene unclear. The CDR3 runs to 15 residues. The germline V gene has CDR1 SGHTA and CDR2 FQGNSA. The ends were cut back, 2 bases at V and 10 bases at J, with 18 bases in the middle. The CDR3 loop is CASSLSPSPPGEQFF. The CDR3 DNA reads as TGTGCCAGCAGCTTATCCCCAAGTCCTCCCGGGGAGCAGTTCTTC. Based on the CDR3 plus reference TRBV7-2 and TRBJ2-1, the full variable domain is GAGVSQSPSNKVTEKGKDVELRCDPISGHTALYWYRQSLGQGLEFLIYFQGNSAPDKSGLPSDRFSAERTGGSVSTLTIQRTQQEDSAVYLCASSLSPSPPGEQFFGPGTRLTVL.

The chain carries TRBV5-4 and TRBJ2-7; 10 bases align to TRBD1. Germline loops: CDR1 SGHNT, CDR2 YYREEE (reference sequence). This CDR3 has 14 amino acids. Losses at the gene ends were 3 bases for V and 3 bases for J; bases not matched to a gene: 3. CDR3 DNA sequence: TGTGCCAGCAGCTCCCGGGACAGGGGCTACGAGCAGTACTTC. It translates to CASSSRDRGYEQYF.

This clone was seen once. The rearrangement joins TRBV19 to TRBJ2-7, with 13 bases aligning to TRBD2. The V segment lost 6 bases and the J segment 5 bases; nucleotides outside the gene matches: 10. From germline, CDR1 is LNHDA and CDR2 SQIVND (reference sequence). CDR3 length equals 16 residues. The CDR3 DNA reads TGTGCCAGTAGCCGGACTAGCGGGAGTGGGTTGAACGAGCAGTACTTC. This sequence encodes CASSRTSGSGLNEQYF.

This clone was seen only a few times. The J gene is TRBJ2-2, the V gene TRBV28; 7 positions agree with TRBD2. This CDR3 is 15 amino acids long. CDR1 is MDHEN, CDR2 SYDVKM, per germline. With V trimmed by 7 bases and J by 6 bases, 11 bases remained unmatched. Here the CDR3 DNA reads TGTGCCAGCAAATTCCCGGGAGGCGGACCCGGGGAGCTGTTTTTT. It specifies CASKFPGGGPGELFF.

V and J are TRBV5-1 and TRBJ2-7; TRBD2 matches 13 bases. The CDR3 sequence is 15 residues long. CDR1 is SGHRS, CDR2 YFSETQ, per germline. With V trimmed by 3 bases and J by 4 bases, 4 bases remained unmatched. CDR3 loop: CASSSRTSGSYEQYF. DNA for the CDR3: TGCGCCAGCAGCTCTCGGACTAGCGGGAGTTACGAGCAGTACTTC.

The chain joins TRBV28 to TRBJ2-7, with TRBD1 as a possible D gene (5 bases). Germline values: CDR1 MDHEN, CDR2 SYDVKM. V shed 3 bases and J shed 3 bases, with 18 bases lying between them. This CDR3 is 16 amino acids long. CDR3 DNA sequence: TGTGCCAGCAGTTTTAAGGAAGGGAAGGGGATCTACGAGCAGTACTTC. Its translation is CASSFKEGKGIYEQYF. The variable domain in full, with the rest retrieved from reference TRBV28 and TRBJ2-7, is DVKVTQSSRYLVKRTGEKVFLECVQDMDHENMFWYRQDPGLGLRLIYFSYDVKMKEKGDIPEGYSVSREKKERFSLILESASTNQTSMYLCASSFKEGKGIYEQYFGPGTRLTVT.

This clone was picked up one time. The chain links TRBV27 to TRBJ2-7; D ambiguous. There are 14 residues in the CDR3. The germline V gene has CDR1 MNHEY and CDR2 SMNVEV (reference sequence). V lost 2 bases, J lost 3 bases, and 11 bases lay in between. The CDR3, as DNA: TGTGCCAGCAGTTTAAGGCCAGGAGACTACGAGCAGTACTTC. Amino acids: CASSLRPGDYEQYF.

CDR3 DNA: TGTGCCAGCAACAATCCGGGACAGGGGGTCTACGAGCAGTACTTC. As protein: CASNNPGQGVYEQYF. V is TRBV6-5 and J is TRBJ2-7; 11 bases fit TRBD1. After removal of 7 bases from V and 3 bases from J, the junction contained 8 bases not matched to a gene. Germline CDR1 MNHEY, CDR2 SVGAGI. The CDR3 sequence is 15 residues long.

The chain is built from TRBV14 and TRBJ2-5; D not resolved. CDR1 and CDR2 (germline): SGHDN, FVKESK. The V gene lost 1 base and the J gene lost 2 bases, with 11 bases spanning the gap. This CDR3 is built from 15 residues. CDR3 loop: CASSQVASLQETQYF. In DNA form, the CDR3 reads TGTGCCAGCAGCCAAGTTGCCAGCTTGCAAGAGACCCAGTACTTC.

The rearrangement joins TRBV2 to TRBJ1-3; 9 positions match TRBD1. V dropped 8 bases and J dropped 4; count of bases not matched to a gene: 6. CDR3 length equals 14 residues. From germline, CDR1 is SNHLY and CDR2 FYNNEI. The CDR3 is CASYGTGQGNTIYF. The CDR3 DNA follows: TGTGCCAGCTACGGGACAGGGCAAGGAAACACCATATATTTT.

The CDR3 here is CASSSLGAGDYGYTF. As DNA, the CDR3 is TGTGCCAGCAGTTCACTGGGGGCAGGGGACTATGGCTACACCTTC. The chain has TRBV6-5 and TRBJ1-2, with a weak D call TRBD1 (6 bases). The CDR3 spans 15 residues. CDR1 and CDR2 (germline): MNHEY, SVGAGI. Trimming stripped 4 bases from V and 3 bases from J, with 15 bases between.

J is TRBJ2-1 and V is TRBV29-1; D uncertain. The CDR3 has 14 amino acids. V lost 3 bases and J 1 base, leaving 10 bases between the germline ends. Germline lookup yields CDR1 SQVTM and CDR2 ANQGSEA. The CDR3 bases are TGCAGCGTTGACCGGCGCTTGTCCTACAATGAGCAGTTCTTC. It translates to CSVDRRLSYNEQFF.

The chain is built from TRBV27 and TRBJ2-1; D not resolved. Germline CDR1 is MNHEY and CDR2 is SMNVEV (reference sequence). CDR3 length: 14 residues. The V gene lost 0 bases and the J gene lost 7 bases, with 10 bases spanning the gap. DNA of the CDR3: TGTGCCAGCAGTTTATCCCTTAGTGCGAATGAGCAGTTCTTC. Translation: CASSLSLSANEQFF.

This clone was detected once. The J gene is TRBJ1-1, the V gene TRBV5-1; weak D call: TRBD1 (6 bases). CDR1 is SGHRS, CDR2 YFSETQ, per germline. The CDR3 is made up of 13 amino acids. Trimming took 0 bases from V and 8 from J, leaving 11 bases between them. The CDR3 protein is CASSLGGGLEAFF. CDR3 bases: TGCGCCAGCAGCTTGGGCGGGGGCCTAGAAGCTTTCTTT.

This clone appeared once. The rearrangement links TRBV24-1 to TRBJ2-1, with 13 nucleotides matching TRBD2. The CDR3 has 18 residues. CDR1 is KGHDR and CDR2 is SFDVKD in the germline V gene. The ends lost 3 bases at V and 2 bases at J; junction bases unmatched: 6. The CDR3 DNA reads as TGTGCCACCAGTGATCGAACTAGCGGGAGGGTTACCTACAATGAGCAGTTCTTC. Amino acid sequence: CATSDRTSGRVTYNEQFF.

J is TRBJ1-2 and V is TRBV9; 9 bases fit TRBD1. Trimming at V came to 4 bases and at J to 3 bases, leaving 7 bases not matched to a gene. The CDR3 loop spans 15 amino acids. Looked up from germline, CDR1 is SGDLS and CDR2 is YYNGEE. In DNA, the CDR3 is TGTGCCAGCAGCCCGCGACAGGGGGGGGACTATGGCTACACCTTC. Its translation: CASSPRQGGDYGYTF. Looking up the rest from reference TRBV9 and TRBJ1-2 gives the full variable domain: DSGVTQTPKHLITATGQRVTLRCSPRSGDLSVYWYQQSLDQGLQFLIQYYNGEERAKGNILERFSAQQFPDLHSELNLSSLELGDSALYFCASSPRQGGDYGYTFGSGTRLTVV.

The chain uses TRBV2 and TRBJ1-2; the D gene is possibly TRBD1 (6 bases). In germline, CDR1 is SNHLY, CDR2 FYNNEI. V was shortened by 2 bases and J by 4 bases, with 11 bases between the two germline ends. This CDR3 is built from 14 residues. The CDR3 DNA reads as TGTGCCAGCAGTGAAAGGGGGGCCAGCTATGGCTACACCTTC. It translates to CASSERGASYGYTF.

The chain combines TRBV6-4 with TRBJ1-1, with D possibly being TRBD1 (5 bases). Germline values: CDR1 MRHNA, CDR2 SNTAGT. The CDR3 contains 19 residues. V lost 4 bases and J lost 1, with 25 bases in between. CDR3 DNA: TGTGCCAGCAGTGTTGGTAAGGGGTGGGATAGAAAACGGAACACTGAAGCTTTCTTT. The encoded protein is CASSVGKGWDRKRNTEAFF.

This clone was found a few times. The rearrangement joins TRBV5-1 to TRBJ2-7, with TRBD1 identical over 7 bases. V dropped 7 bases and J dropped 3; count of bases not matched to a gene: 7. CDR1 is SGHRS and CDR2 is YFSETQ in the germline V gene. This CDR3 region has 13 residues. CDR3 sequence (DNA): TGCGCCAGCCGAAGGGACAGTAACTACGAGCAGTACTTC. This codes for CASRRDSNYEQYF.

The J gene is TRBJ1-1, the V gene TRBV28; D is undetermined. The CDR3 consists of 14 residues. V was shortened by 1 base and J by 3 bases, with 9 bases between the two germline ends. CDR1 is MDHEN, CDR2 SYDVKM, per germline. This CDR3 reads CASSLLTTHTEAFF. The CDR3 DNA reads as TGTGCCAGCAGTTTATTGACAACCCACACTGAAGCTTTCTTT.

This chain connects TRBV5-1 to TRBJ1-6; perhaps TRBD1 as D (5 bases). With 0 bases removed from V and 8 bases from J, the gap between germline ends came to 12 bases. The CDR3 has 15 amino acids. Germline V CDR1 and CDR2: SGHRS, YFSETQ. CDR3 DNA sequence: TGCGCCAGCAGCTTGGCAGGGCCGAGGTATTCACCCCTCCACTTT. Translated, it gives CASSLAGPRYSPLHF.

This chain links TRBV11-2 with TRBJ2-3; D is uncertain. This CDR3 contains 16 residues. In germline, CDR1 is SGHAT, CDR2 FQNNGV. With 4 bases removed from V and 2 bases from J, the gap between germline ends came to 16 bases. The CDR3 DNA sequence: TGTGCCAGCAGCTCAAGACCCCGGATCTTCACAGATACGCAGTATTTT. It is translated as CASSSRPRIFTDTQYF.

The chain combines TRBV5-8 with TRBJ1-5; TRBD1 aligns across 9 bases. Germline CDR1 SGHTS, CDR2 YDEGEE. The length of the CDR3 is 16 residues. With 3 bases clipped from V and 5 bases from J, the junction kept 9 bases outside the gene matches. The CDR3 sequence: CASSSRTGEMDQPQHF. DNA for the CDR3: TGTGCCAGCAGCTCACGGACAGGGGAAATGGATCAGCCCCAGCATTTT.

Only one count was recorded for this clone. The J gene is TRBJ2-1, the V gene TRBV7-3; TRBD2 aligns across 9 bases. The CDR3 runs to 14 residues. Germline lookup yields CDR1 SGHTA and CDR2 FQGTGA. Trimming took 5 bases from V and 8 from J; bases not matched to a gene: 7. DNA of the CDR3: TGTGCCAGCAGCCCCGGGACTAGCAGCGATGAGCAGTTCTTC. Encoded protein: CASSPGTSSDEQFF. The entire variable domain, with the rest obtained from reference TRBV7-3 and TRBJ2-1, is as follows: GAGVSQTPSNKVTEKGKYVELRCDPISGHTALYWYRQSLGQGPEFLIYFQGTGAADDSGLPNDRFFAVRPEGSVSTLKIQRTERGDSAVYLCASSPGTSSDEQFFGPGTRLTVL.

The CDR3 DNA sequence: TGTGCCAGTAGTATAGGAGGGACAGAGTACGAGCAGTACTTC. Translated: CASSIGGTEYEQYF. V gene TRBV19 combines with J gene TRBJ2-7, with 7 bases matching TRBD1. Unmatched junction bases numbered 4, after V lost 1 base and J lost 4 bases. The CDR3 totals 14 residues. Germline loops: CDR1 LNHDA, CDR2 SQIVND (reference sequence). The full variable domain, rest sourced from reference TRBV19 and TRBJ2-7, is DGGITQSPKYLFRKEGQNVTLSCEQNLNHDAMYWYRQDPGQGLRLIYYSQIVNDFQKGDIAEGYSVSREKKESFPLTVTSAQKNPTAFYLCASSIGGTEYEQYFGPGTRLTVT.

This chain connects TRBV13 to TRBJ1-1; D ambiguous. Germline V gives CDR1 PRHDT, CDR2 FYEKMQ (reference sequence). The V gene lost 5 bases and the J gene lost 1 base, with 11 bases spanning the gap. The CDR3 length is 14 residues. CDR3 bases: TGTGCCAGCAGCGTCGGTGGCCCGAACACTGAAGCTTTCTTT. Translation: CASSVGGPNTEAFF.